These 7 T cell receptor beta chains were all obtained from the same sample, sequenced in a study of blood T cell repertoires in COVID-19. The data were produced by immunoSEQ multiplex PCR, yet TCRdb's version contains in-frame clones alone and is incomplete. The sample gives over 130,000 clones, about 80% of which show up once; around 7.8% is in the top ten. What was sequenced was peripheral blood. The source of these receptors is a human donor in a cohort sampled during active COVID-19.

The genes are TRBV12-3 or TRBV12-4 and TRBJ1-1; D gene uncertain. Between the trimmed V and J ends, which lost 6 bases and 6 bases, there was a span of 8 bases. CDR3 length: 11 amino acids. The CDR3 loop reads CASSRFPEAFF. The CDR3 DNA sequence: TGTGCCAGCAGCCGGTTTCCTGAAGCTTTCTTT.

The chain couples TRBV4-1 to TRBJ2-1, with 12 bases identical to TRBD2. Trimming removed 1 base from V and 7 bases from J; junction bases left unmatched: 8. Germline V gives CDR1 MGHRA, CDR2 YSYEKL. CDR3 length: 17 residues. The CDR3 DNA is TGCGCCAGCAGCCAAGCCCCTAGCGGGGGGGGAAGTAATGAGCAGTTCTTC. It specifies CASSQAPSGGGSNEQFF.

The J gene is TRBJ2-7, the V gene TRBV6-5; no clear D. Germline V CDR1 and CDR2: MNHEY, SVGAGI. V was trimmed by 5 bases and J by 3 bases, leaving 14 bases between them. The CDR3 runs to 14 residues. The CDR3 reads CASSIEVFGYEQYF. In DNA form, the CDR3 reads TGTGCCAGCAGTATCGAGGTCTTTGGCTACGAGCAGTACTTC.

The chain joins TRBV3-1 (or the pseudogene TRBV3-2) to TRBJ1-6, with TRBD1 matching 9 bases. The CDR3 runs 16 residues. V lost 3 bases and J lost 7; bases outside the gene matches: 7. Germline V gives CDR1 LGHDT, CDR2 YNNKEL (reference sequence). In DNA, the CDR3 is TGTGCCAGCAGCCATGGGACAGGGATGAACAATTCACCCCTCCACTTT. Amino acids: CASSHGTGMNNSPLHF.

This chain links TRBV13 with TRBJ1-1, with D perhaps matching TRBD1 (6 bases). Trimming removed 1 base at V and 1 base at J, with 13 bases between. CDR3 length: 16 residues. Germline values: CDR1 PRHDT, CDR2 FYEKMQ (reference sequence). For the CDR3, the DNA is TGTGCCAGCAGCTTAGCAGCAGGGGTCGGGAACACTGAAGCTTTCTTT. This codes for CASSLAAGVGNTEAFF. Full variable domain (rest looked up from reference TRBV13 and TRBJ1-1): AAGVIQSPRHLIKEKRETATLKCYPIPRHDTVYWYQQGPGQDPQFLISFYEKMQSDKGSIPDRFSAQQFSDYHSELNMSSLELGDSALYFCASSLAAGVGNTEAFFGQGTRLTVV.

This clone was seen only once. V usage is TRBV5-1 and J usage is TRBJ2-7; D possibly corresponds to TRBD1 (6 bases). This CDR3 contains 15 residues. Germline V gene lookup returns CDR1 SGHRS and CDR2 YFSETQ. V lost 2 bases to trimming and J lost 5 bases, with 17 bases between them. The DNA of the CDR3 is TGCGCCAGCAGCTTCCGGGACAATCCCTCGGACGAGCAGTACTTC. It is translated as CASSFRDNPSDEQYF.

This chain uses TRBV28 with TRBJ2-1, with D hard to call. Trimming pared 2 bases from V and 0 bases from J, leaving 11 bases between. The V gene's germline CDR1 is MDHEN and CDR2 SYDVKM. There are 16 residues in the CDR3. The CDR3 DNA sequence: TGTGCCAGCAGTTTAAGAAAGGAGAGCTCCTACAATGAGCAGTTCTTC. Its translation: CASSLRKESSYNEQFF.